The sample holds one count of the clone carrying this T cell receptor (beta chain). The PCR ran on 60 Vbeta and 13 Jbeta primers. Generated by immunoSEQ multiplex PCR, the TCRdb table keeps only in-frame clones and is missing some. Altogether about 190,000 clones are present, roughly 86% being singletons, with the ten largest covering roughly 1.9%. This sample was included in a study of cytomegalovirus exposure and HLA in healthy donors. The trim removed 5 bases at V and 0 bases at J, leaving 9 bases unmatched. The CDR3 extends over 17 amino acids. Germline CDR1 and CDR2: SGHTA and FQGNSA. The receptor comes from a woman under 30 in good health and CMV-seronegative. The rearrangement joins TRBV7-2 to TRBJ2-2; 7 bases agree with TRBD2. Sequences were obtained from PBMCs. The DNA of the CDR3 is TGTGCCAGCAGCACCGTGGCGGGAGCCGCGAACACCGGGGAGCTGTTTTTT. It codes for CASSTVAGAANTGELFF.